This TCR beta chain was found in a study of blood T cell repertoires in COVID-19. The table came from immunoSEQ multiplex PCR; TCRdb's copy has only in-frame clones and leaves some out. The sample lists hundreds of thousands of clones, about four fifths occurring once. This clone showed up just a few times. The trim removed 3 bases at V and 5 bases at J, leaving 8 bases unmatched. In germline, CDR1 is MNHEY, CDR2 SMNVEV (reference sequence). The CDR3 extends over 16 amino acids. This chain connects TRBV27 to TRBJ2-2; the match to TRBD1 covers 8 bases. The TCR originated in a woman aged 40 to 50 who had recovered from COVID-19. The material sequenced was PBMCs or T cells enriched from blood (not recorded which). The CDR3 DNA reads as TGTGCCAGCAGTTTCGTTCTACAGGGGGGTACCGGGGAGCTGTTTTTT. Translation gives CASSFVLQGGTGELFF.